This passage covers 16 T cell receptor beta chains from one sample sequenced in a study of identical twins. Each CDR3 protein gets one entry after TCRdb re-called the 5' RACE reads with MiXCR. The sample yields 450,000 or so distinct CDR3 sequences, 20% to 25% seen once. The same sample was also studied in work on T cells expressing NK-cell markers.

The source material was CD4+ T cells sorted from blood. Receptors originate from a woman aged 18-29 years in good health.

This clonotype appeared a few times. V and J are TRBV12-3 or TRBV12-4 and TRBJ1-5, with 7 bases fitting TRBD1. J gave up 16 bases and V 4 bases, and 13 bases lay outside the gene matches. This CDR3 spans 13 amino acids. This CDR3 is CASSWTGGSSSHF. The CDR3 bases are TGTGCCAGCAGTTGGACAGGAGGAAGTTCGAGTCATTTT.

Only a few counts were recorded for this clonotype. The V and J genes are TRBV6-5 and TRBJ2-5; 7 bases agree with TRBD1. The CDR3 spans 15 residues. After removal of 2 bases from V and 3 bases from J, the junction contained 6 bases not matched to a gene. Germline loops: CDR1 MNHEY, CDR2 SVGAGI. The CDR3 DNA reads TGTGCCAGCAGTTACGCCCAGGGGGTTGAAGAGACCCAGTACTTC. Residues: CASSYAQGVEETQYF.

This clonotype was recorded at least ten times. The chain combines TRBV20-1 with TRBJ1-2; D gene ambiguous. The germline V gene has CDR1 DFQATT and CDR2 SNEGSKA (reference sequence). The CDR3 consists of 14 residues. Between the trimmed V and J ends, which lost 6 bases and 6 bases, there was a span of 20 bases. DNA for the CDR3: TGCAGTGCCCTGGTAACACCCCCGGGGAATGGCTACACCTTC. Its translation is CSALVTPPGNGYTF.

This clonotype was detected a few times. This chain links TRBV29-1 with TRBJ2-1, with D tentatively TRBD1 or TRBD2 (6 bases each). The germline V and J ends were trimmed by 8 bases and 7 bases, with 18 bases remaining between them. From germline, CDR1 is SQVTM and CDR2 ANQGSEA. CDR3 length: 13 amino acids. The CDR3 here is CSTLGGTLNEQFF. DNA of the CDR3: TGCAGCACCCTAGGGGGGACTCTGAATGAGCAGTTCTTC.

The CDR3 nucleotides are TGCGCCAGCAGCGGCGGTGTTTCCCTCCACTTT. As protein: CASSGGVSLHF. The chain recombines TRBV5-1 with TRBJ1-6; D is undetermined. CDR1 is SGHRS, CDR2 YFSETQ, per germline. Trimming took 4 bases from V and 14 from J, leaving 10 bases between them. The CDR3 runs 11 residues.

This clonotype was detected ten times or more. The V and J genes are TRBV29-1 and TRBJ2-7; a weak D match, TRBD1 (6 bases). V lost 4 bases, J lost 3 bases, and 10 bases lay in between. CDR3 length equals 12 residues. Germline V gives CDR1 SQVTM, CDR2 ANQGSEA. The CDR3 DNA sequence: TGCAGCGTTGTAACAGGGAGCTACGAGCAGTACTTC. Amino acid sequence: CSVVTGSYEQYF.

This chain joins TRBV3-1 and TRBJ1-2, with TRBD1 as a possible D gene (5 bases). CDR3 length: 15 amino acids. Germline CDR1 reads LGHDT; CDR2 reads YNNKEL (reference sequence). V lost 4 bases and J 0 bases, leaving 12 bases between the germline ends. CDR3 region: CASSLRQTANYGYTF. In DNA, the CDR3 is TGTGCCAGCAGCCTTCGACAGACAGCTAACTATGGCTACACCTTC.

The chain is built from TRBV20-1 and TRBJ2-7; TRBD2 aligns across 12 bases. Germline V CDR1 and CDR2: DFQATT, SNEGSKA (reference sequence). The CDR3 covers 15 residues. Trimming cost V 6 bases and J 1 base; bases outside gene matches: 7. DNA for the CDR3: TGCAGTGCAATGGGACTAGCGGGTAGATCCTACGAGCAGTACTTC. Translated: CSAMGLAGRSYEQYF.

The chain has TRBV11-2 and TRBJ2-2; D is unclear. The CDR3 sequence is 17 residues long. Germline V gene lookup returns CDR1 SGHAT and CDR2 FQNNGV. The germline V and J ends were trimmed by 0 bases and 4 bases, with 15 bases remaining between them. DNA for the CDR3: TGTGCCAGCAGCTTAGAGATCCTACTTGGTGGCACCGGGGAGCTGTTTTTT. Amino acid sequence: CASSLEILLGGTGELFF.

CDR3 sequence reads: CASSYRASGYNEQFF. As DNA, the CDR3 is TGTGCCAGCAGTTACAGGGCTAGCGGATACAATGAGCAGTTCTTC. This chain connects TRBV6-5 to TRBJ2-1; the match to TRBD2 covers 7 bases. V was clipped by 2 bases and J by 4 bases; unmatched bases: 5. The CDR3 length is 15 residues. Germline CDR1 is MNHEY and CDR2 is SVGAGI.

The chain uses TRBV5-5 and TRBJ2-5; TRBD2 aligns across 7 bases. The CDR3 consists of 13 residues. The ends lost 4 bases at V and 5 bases at J; junction bases unmatched: 5. The germline gives CDR1 SGHKS, CDR2 YYEKEE (reference sequence). Here the CDR3 reads CASSVGGDETQYF. The CDR3 region has the DNA TGTGCCAGCAGCGTGGGGGGGGACGAGACCCAGTACTTC.

The chain has TRBV5-1 and TRBJ1-2; D call uncertain. The V and J ends lost 4 bases and 6 bases respectively, with 16 bases between them. The CDR3 is 14 amino acids. CDR1 and CDR2 from the germline V gene are SGHRS and YFSETQ. The CDR3 reads CASSPVSASDGYTF. DNA for the CDR3: TGCGCCAGCAGCCCCGTCTCCGCCAGTGATGGCTACACCTTC.

The V call is TRBV7-2, the J call TRBJ2-7; a weak D match, TRBD1 (6 bases). From germline, CDR1 is SGHTA and CDR2 FQGNSA. V lost 0 bases and J lost 4, with 10 bases in between. The CDR3 runs to 14 residues. DNA of the CDR3: TGTGCCAGCAGCTTAGCTGCCAGGGGTTACGAGCAGTACTTC. Its protein product is CASSLAARGYEQYF.

The CDR3 sequence is CAIRDRYDQPQHF. Written as DNA, the CDR3 is TGTGCCATCAGAGACAGGTACGATCAGCCCCAGCATTTT. The chain joins TRBV10-3 to TRBJ1-5, with D perhaps TRBD1 (6 bases). The germline CDR1 and CDR2 sequences are ENHRY and SYGVKD. The ends were cut back, 6 bases at V and 5 bases at J, with 11 bases in the middle. The CDR3 runs to 13 residues.

The CDR3 DNA sequence: TGTGCCAGCAGCCGGACGGCTACAGACTCTGGGGCCAACGTCCTGACTTTC. Translation: CASSRTATDSGANVLTF. The rearrangement joins TRBV7-2 to TRBJ2-6; D is uncertain. The CDR3 has 17 residues. CDR1 and CDR2 from the germline V gene are SGHTA and FQGNSA. V was trimmed by 5 bases and J by 0 bases, leaving 14 bases between them.

The CDR3 bases are TGCAGTGCTAGAGGGGAGGGAGGAGGCACAGATACGCAGTATTTT. Translated: CSARGEGGGTDTQYF. The V and J genes are TRBV20-1 and TRBJ2-3, with TRBD2 matching 7 bases. Looked up from germline, CDR1 is DFQATT and CDR2 is SNEGSKA (reference sequence). V lost 1 base to trimming and J lost 1 base; unmatched junction nucleotides: 5. The CDR3 is made up of 15 amino acids.